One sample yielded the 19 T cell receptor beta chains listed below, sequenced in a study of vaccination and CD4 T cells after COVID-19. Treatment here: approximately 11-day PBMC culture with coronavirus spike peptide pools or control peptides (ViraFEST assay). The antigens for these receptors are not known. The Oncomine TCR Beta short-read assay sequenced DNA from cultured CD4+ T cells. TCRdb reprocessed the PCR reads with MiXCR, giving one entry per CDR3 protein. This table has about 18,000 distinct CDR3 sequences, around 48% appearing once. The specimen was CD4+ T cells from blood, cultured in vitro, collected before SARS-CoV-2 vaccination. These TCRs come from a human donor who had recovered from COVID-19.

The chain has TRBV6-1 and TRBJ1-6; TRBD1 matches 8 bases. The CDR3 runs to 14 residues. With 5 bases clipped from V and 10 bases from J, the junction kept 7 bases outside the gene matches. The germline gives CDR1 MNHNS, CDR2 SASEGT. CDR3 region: CASSPDRVYSPLHF. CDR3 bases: TGTGCCAGCAGTCCGGACAGGGTTTACTCACCCCTCCACTTT.

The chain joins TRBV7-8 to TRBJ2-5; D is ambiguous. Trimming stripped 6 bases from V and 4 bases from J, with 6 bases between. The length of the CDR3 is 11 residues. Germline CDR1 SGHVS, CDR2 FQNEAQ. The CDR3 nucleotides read TGTGCCAGCAGGCACGCAGAGACCCAGTACTTC. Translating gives CASRHAETQYF.

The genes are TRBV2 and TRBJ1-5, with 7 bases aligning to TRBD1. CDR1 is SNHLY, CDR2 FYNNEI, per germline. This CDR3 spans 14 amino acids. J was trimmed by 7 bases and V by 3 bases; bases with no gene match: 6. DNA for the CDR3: TGTGCCAGCAGTGATAGACAGGGTAACCAGCCCCAGCATTTT. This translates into CASSDRQGNQPQHF.

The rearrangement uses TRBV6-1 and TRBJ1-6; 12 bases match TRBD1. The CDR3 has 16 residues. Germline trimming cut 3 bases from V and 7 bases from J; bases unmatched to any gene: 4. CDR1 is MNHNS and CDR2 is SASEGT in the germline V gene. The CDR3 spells CASSEGQGALNSPLHF. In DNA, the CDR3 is TGTGCCAGCAGTGAGGGACAGGGGGCCTTGAATTCACCCCTCCACTTT.

DNA of the CDR3: TGTGCCACCAGTGATGAGGACAGGGGAGGTACCGGGGAGCTGTTTTTT. Residues: CATSDEDRGGTGELFF. The J gene is TRBJ2-2, the V gene TRBV24-1, with 9 bases fitting TRBD1. Germline values: CDR1 KGHDR, CDR2 SFDVKD. The ends lost 3 bases at V and 5 bases at J; junction bases unmatched: 6. The CDR3 loop spans 16 amino acids.

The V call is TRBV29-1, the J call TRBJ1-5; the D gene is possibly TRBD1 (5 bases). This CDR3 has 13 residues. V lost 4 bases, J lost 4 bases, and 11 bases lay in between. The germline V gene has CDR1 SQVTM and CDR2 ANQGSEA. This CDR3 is CSVADSGNQPQHF. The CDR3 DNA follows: TGCAGCGTTGCAGACAGTGGAAATCAGCCCCAGCATTTT.

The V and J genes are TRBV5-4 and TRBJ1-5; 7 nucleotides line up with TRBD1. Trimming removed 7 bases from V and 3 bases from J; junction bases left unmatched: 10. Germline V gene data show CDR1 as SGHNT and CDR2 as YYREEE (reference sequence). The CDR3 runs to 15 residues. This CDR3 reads CASLGQEGANQPQHF. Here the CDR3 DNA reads TGTGCCAGCCTCGGACAGGAGGGGGCCAATCAGCCCCAGCATTTT.

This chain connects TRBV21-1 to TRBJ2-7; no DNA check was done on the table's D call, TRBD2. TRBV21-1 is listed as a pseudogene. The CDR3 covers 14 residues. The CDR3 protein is CASSERGTSYEQYF. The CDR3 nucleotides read TGTGCCAGCAGCGAGCGGGGGACCTCCTACGAGCAGTACTTC.

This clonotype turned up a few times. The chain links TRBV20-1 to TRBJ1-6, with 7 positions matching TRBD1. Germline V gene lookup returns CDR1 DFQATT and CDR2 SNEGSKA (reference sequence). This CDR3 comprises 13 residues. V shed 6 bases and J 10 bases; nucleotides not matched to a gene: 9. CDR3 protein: CSAHDREGSPLHF. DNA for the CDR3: TGCAGTGCCCACGACAGGGAAGGATCACCCCTCCACTTT.

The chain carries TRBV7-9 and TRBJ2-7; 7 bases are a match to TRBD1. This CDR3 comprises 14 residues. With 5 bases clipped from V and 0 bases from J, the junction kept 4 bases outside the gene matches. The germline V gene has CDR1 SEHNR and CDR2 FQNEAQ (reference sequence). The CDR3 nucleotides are TGTGCCAGCAGCCCGGGACAGATCTCCTACGAGCAGTACTTC. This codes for CASSPGQISYEQYF.

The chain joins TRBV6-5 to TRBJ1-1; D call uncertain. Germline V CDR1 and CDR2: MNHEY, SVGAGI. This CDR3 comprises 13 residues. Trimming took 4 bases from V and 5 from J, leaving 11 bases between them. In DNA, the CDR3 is TGTGCCAGCAGTTCCGATTGGAGGACTGAAGCTTTCTTT. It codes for CASSSDWRTEAFF.

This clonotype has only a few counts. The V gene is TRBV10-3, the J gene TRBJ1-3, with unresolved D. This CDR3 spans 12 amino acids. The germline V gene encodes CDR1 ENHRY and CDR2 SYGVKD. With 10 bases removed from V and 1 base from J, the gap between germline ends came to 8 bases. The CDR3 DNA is TGTGCCACTGAGGGATCTGGAAACACCATATATTTT. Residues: CATEGSGNTIYF.

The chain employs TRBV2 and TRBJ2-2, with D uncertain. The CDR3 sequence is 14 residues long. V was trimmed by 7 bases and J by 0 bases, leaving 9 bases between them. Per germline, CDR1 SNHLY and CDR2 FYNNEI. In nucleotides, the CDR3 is TGTGCCAGCACGGCAGGCTCGAACACCGGGGAGCTGTTTTTT. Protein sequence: CASTAGSNTGELFF. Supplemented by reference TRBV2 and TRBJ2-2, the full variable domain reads EPEVTQTPSHQVTQMGQEVILRCVPISNHLYFYWYRQILGQKVEFLVSFYNNEISEKSEIFDDQFSVERPDGSNFTLKIRSTKLEDSAMYFCASTAGSNTGELFFGEGSRLTVL.

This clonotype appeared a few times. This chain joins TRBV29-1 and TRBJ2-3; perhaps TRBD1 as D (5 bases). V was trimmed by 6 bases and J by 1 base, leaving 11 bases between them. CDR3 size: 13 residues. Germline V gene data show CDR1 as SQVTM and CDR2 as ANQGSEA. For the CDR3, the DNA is TGCAGCGTCAACAAAGGGGGCACAGATACGCAGTATTTT. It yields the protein CSVNKGGTDTQYF.

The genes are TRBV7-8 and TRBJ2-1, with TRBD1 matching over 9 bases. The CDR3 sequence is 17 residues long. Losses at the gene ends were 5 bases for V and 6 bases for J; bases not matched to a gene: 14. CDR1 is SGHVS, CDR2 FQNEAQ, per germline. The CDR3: CASSPLGRDRASNEQFF. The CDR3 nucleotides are TGTGCCAGCAGCCCCCTTGGACGGGACAGGGCGTCCAATGAGCAGTTCTTC.

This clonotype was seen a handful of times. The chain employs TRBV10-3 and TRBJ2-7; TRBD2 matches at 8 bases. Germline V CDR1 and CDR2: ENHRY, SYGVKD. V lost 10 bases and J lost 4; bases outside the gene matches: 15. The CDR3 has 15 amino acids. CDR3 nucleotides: TGTGCCACGAGGGGACCCGGGACTAGGATGTACGAGCAGTACTTC. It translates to CATRGPGTRMYEQYF.

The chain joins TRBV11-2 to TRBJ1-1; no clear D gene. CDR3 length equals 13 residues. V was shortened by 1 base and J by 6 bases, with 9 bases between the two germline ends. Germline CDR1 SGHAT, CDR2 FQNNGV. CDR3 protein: CASSLVSSAEAFF. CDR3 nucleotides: TGTGCCAGCAGCTTAGTAAGTTCCGCTGAAGCTTTCTTT.

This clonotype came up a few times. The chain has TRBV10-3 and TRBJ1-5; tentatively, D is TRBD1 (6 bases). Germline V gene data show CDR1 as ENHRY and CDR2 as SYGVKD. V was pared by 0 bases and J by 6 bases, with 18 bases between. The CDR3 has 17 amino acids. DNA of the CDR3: TGTGCCATCAGTGAGTCAATAGGAGGGGGTTTTGGTCAGCCCCAGCATTTT. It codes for CAISESIGGGFGQPQHF.

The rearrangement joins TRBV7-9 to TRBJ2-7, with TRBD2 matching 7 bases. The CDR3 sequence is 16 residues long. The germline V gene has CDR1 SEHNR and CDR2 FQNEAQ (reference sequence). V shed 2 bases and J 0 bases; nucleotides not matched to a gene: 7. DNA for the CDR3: TGTGCCAGCAGCTTACGGGCTAGCGGTATCTCCTACGAGCAGTACTTC. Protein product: CASSLRASGISYEQYF.